This TCR beta chain was recorded in a study of identical twins (dated by TCRdb to between 2015 and 2016). As for the study more broadly: To test whether fetal clonotypes persist, this study deep-sequenced TCR alpha and beta repertoires from monozygotic twins, from unrelated adults of various ages, and from cord blood. To rule out contamination, the twin experiments were replicated at different times with different library preparation protocols.

What the study reported, not specific to this receptor: Conclusions relied on cross-sectional statistical analysis, since the same donors could not be followed over many years. Invariant T cells such as MAIT and iNKT could partly confound zero-insertion analyses, although diverse VJ usage argued against such confounding for most clonotypes. Excess twin sharing in beta out-of-frame sequences was weaker because fewer shared sequences lowered the signal-to-noise ratio. Recombination models systematically underestimated out-of-frame TCR alpha sharing in monozygotic twins but agreed with sharing between unrelated individuals. Out-of-frame TCR alpha sequences shared between twins showed an excess of low generation-probability sequences compared with coincidental sharing between unrelated individuals. Abundant cord blood beta clonotypes carried fewer insertions; young adult naive repertoires showed a weaker similar trend, while memory repertoires showed none.

The germline V end is reduced by 6 bases and the J end by 2 bases; junction bases left unmatched: 5. The CDR3 contains 15 residues, cysteine and phenylalanine counted. CDR3 DNA only is kept here, 45 bases in frame from base 1. The germline V gene (reference sequence) gives CDR1 as LNHDA and CDR2 as SQIVND. There are a few counts of this clonotype. Which antigen it targets is not known. Base quality data are lacking; no much larger clone is found one base away. Every donor in the study was a healthy Caucasian. Three pairs of female monozygotic twins, all aged about 18 to 29 years, made up the twin cohort. Peripheral blood mononuclear cells were the source from which RNA for the TCR libraries was isolated. Library method: 5' RACE. The sample was run on an Illumina HiSeq 2000. A universal primer binding site was introduced by template switching, and a unique molecular identifier was present in the final cDNA, enabling accurate counting of TCR cDNA molecules. Specific primers in the conserved constant-segment region were used to synthesize first-strand cDNA for TCR alpha and beta chains. To control for contamination, every cDNA library carried two barcodes: a SMART-Mk sample barcode plus Illumina barcodes. TruSeq adapter sequences along with Illumina sample barcodes were introduced in two successive PCR steps. The TCR alpha and beta cDNA libraries were sequenced on the Illumina HiSeq platform using custom primers. In the original analysis: Unique molecular identifiers were extracted from raw reads with MiGEC, and CDR3 positions were determined with MiXCR. Recombination models were inferred per individual with the repgenHMM and IGoR tools using an EM algorithm. Shared clonotype analysis was performed with the tcR package in R, normalizing sharing by the product of cloneset sizes. To study raw recombination free of thymic and clonal selection effects, out-of-frame nonproductive sequences were analyzed. Using fastp at Q25 and MiXCR, TCRdb reprocessed the public reads and kept productive beta chains. Each CDR3 protein appears once, grouped with its most common genes and DNA. It is TCRdb's table, rather than the study itself, that gives the V and J calls and clone size. In all, the sample holds just under 650,000 distinct CDR3 sequences, and 7% to 7.5% of those were seen once. 1.6% of the sample is held by the ten biggest clonotypes.

These data also featured in a second study, about yellow fever vaccine responses in identical twins. Looking at the second paper: According to the authors, in identical twins the way T cells responded to vaccination appeared partly convergent and partly personalized. In the study, vaccine-responding T cell clones were precisely tracked in identical twins.

This sequence originates from a woman in her late teens or twenties in good health. The specimen was PBMCs. This receptor chain uses TRBV19 and TRBJ2-3, with 10 bases in between that match TRBD1. CDR3 protein: CASRRTGGFTDTQYF. The sequenced DNA is TGTGCCAGTAGGAGGACAGGGGGGTTCACAGATACGCAGTATTTT.